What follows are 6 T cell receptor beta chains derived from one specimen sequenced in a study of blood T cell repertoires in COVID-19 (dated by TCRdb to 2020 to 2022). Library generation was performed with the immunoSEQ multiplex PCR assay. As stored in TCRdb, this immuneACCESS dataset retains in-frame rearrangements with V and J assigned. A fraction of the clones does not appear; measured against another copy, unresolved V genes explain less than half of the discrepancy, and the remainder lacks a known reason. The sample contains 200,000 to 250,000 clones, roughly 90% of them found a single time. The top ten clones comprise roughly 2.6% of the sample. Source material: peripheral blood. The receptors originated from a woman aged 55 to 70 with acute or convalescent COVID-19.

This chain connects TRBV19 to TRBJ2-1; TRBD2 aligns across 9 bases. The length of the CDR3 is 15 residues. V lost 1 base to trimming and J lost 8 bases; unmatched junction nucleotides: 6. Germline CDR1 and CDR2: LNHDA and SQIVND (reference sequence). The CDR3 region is CASSIGSGGFHEQFF. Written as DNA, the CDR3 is TGTGCCAGTAGTATAGGTAGCGGGGGATTCCATGAGCAGTTCTTC.

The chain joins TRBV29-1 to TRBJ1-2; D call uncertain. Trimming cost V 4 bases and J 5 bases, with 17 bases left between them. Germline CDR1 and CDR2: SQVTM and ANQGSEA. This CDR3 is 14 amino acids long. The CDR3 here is CSVGPALRPYGYTF. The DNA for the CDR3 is TGCAGCGTTGGGCCCGCCCTGAGGCCTTATGGCTACACCTTC.

In DNA form, the CDR3 reads TGCAGTGCTAGTCGGCCAGGGATAACCTACGAGCAGTACTTC. Translation gives CSASRPGITYEQYF. The rearrangement joins TRBV20-1 to TRBJ2-7, with D maybe TRBD1 (5 bases). Trimming shortened V by 3 bases and J by 2 bases, and 14 bases separated the two germline ends. The CDR3 extends over 14 amino acids. Germline loops: CDR1 DFQATT, CDR2 SNEGSKA (reference sequence).

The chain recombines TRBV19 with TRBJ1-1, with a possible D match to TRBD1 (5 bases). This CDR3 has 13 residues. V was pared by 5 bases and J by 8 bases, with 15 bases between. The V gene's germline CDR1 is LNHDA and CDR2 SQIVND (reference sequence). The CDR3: CASSVTAGVEAFF. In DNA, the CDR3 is TGTGCCAGTAGTGTGACAGCGGGCGTCGAAGCTTTCTTT.

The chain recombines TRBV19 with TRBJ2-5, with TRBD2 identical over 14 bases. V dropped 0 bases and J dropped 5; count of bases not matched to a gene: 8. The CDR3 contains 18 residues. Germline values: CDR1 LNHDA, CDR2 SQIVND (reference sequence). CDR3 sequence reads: CASSIDPTSGRARETQYF. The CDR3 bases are TGTGCCAGTAGTATAGATCCGACTAGCGGGAGGGCCCGTGAGACCCAGTACTTC.

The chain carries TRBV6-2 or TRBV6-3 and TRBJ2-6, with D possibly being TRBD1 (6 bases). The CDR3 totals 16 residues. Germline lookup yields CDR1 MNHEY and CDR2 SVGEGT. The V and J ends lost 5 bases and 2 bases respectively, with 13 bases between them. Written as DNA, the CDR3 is TGTGCCAGCAGTAATACAGGGTCGGCTGGGGCCAACGTCCTGACTTTC. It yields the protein CASSNTGSAGANVLTF.